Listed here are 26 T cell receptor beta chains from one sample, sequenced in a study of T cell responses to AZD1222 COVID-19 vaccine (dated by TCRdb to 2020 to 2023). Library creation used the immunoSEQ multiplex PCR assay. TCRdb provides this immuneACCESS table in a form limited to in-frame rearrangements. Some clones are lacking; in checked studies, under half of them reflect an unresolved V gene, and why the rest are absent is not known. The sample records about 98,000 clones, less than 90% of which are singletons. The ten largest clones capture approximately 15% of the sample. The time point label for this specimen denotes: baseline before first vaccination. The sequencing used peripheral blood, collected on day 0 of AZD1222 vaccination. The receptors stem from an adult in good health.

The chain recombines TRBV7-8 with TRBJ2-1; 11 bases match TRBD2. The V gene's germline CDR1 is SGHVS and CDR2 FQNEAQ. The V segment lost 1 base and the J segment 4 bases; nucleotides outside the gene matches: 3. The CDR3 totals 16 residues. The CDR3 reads CASSLGRTSGYNEQFF. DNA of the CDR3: TGTGCCAGCAGCTTAGGTCGGACTAGCGGGTACAATGAGCAGTTCTTC. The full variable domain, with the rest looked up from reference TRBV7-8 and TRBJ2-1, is GAGVSQSPRYKVAKRGQDVALRCDPISGHVSLFWYQQALGQGPEFLTYFQNEAQLDKSGLPSDRFFAERPEGSVSTLKIQRTQQEDSAVYLCASSLGRTSGYNEQFFGPGTRLTVL.

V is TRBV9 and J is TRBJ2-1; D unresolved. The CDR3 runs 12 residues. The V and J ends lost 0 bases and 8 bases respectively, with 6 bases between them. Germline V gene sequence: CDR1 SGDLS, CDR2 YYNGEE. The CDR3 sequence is CASSVGVHEQFF. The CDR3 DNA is TGTGCCAGCAGCGTAGGGGTCCATGAGCAGTTCTTC.

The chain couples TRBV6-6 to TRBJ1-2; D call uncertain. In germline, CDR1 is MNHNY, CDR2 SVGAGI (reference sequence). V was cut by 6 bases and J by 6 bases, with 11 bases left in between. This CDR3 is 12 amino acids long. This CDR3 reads CASSHFEDGYTF. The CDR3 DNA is TGTGCCAGCAGCCACTTCGAAGATGGCTACACCTTC.

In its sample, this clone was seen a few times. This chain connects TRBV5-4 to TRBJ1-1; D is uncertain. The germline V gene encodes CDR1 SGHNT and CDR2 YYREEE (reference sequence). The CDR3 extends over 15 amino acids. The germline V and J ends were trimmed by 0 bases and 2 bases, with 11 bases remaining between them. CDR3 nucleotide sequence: TGTGCCAGCAGCTTGGGGCAGCTAGATAACACTGAAGCTTTCTTT. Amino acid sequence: CASSLGQLDNTEAFF.

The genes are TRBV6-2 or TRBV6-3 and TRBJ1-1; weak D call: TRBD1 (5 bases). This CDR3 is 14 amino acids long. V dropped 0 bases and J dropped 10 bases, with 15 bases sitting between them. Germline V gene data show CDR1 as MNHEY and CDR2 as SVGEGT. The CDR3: CASSYSGRDPAAFF. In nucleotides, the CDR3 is TGTGCCAGCAGTTACTCGGGCAGGGATCCGGCAGCTTTCTTT.

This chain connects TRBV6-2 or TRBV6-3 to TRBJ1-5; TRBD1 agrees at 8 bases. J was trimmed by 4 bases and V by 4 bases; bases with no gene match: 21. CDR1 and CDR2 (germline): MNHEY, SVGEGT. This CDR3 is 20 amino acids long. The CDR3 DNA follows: TGTGCCAGCAGTTCGCTCCCCAGGGGGCTTGTGGGGACACTGAATCAGCCCCAGCATTTT. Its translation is CASSSLPRGLVGTLNQPQHF.

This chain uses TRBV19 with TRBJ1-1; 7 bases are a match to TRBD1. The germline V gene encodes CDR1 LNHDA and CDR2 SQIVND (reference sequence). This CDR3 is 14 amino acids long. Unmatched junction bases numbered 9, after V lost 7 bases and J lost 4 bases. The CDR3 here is CASMTRQGSTEAFF. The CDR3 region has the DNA TGTGCCAGTATGACCAGACAGGGTAGCACTGAAGCTTTCTTT.

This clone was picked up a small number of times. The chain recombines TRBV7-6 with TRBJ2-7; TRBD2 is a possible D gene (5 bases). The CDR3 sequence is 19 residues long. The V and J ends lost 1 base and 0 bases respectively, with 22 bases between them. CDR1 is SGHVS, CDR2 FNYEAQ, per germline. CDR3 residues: CASSLGSEDWGDRSYEQYF. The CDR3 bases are TGTGCCAGCAGCTTAGGATCGGAAGATTGGGGAGACCGCTCCTACGAGCAGTACTTC.

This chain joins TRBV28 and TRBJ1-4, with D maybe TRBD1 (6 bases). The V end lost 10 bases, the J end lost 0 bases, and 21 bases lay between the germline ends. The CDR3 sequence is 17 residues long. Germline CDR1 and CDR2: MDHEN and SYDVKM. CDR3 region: CATRRGPSWATNEKLFF. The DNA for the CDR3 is TGTGCCACCCGGCGGGGGCCCTCTTGGGCAACTAATGAAAAACTGTTTTTT. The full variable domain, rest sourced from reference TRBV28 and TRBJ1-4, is DVKVTQSSRYLVKRTGEKVFLECVQDMDHENMFWYRQDPGLGLRLIYFSYDVKMKEKGDIPEGYSVSREKKERFSLILESASTNQTSMYLCATRRGPSWATNEKLFFGSGTQLSVL.

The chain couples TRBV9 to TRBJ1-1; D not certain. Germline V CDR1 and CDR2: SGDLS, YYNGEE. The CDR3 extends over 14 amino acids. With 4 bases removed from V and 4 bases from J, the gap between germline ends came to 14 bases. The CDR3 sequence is CASSPPGVRTEAFF. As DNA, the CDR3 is TGTGCCAGCAGCCCGCCGGGTGTGCGCACTGAAGCTTTCTTT. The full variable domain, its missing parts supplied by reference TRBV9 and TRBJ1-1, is DSGVTQTPKHLITATGQRVTLRCSPRSGDLSVYWYQQSLDQGLQFLIQYYNGEERAKGNILERFSAQQFPDLHSELNLSSLELGDSALYFCASSPPGVRTEAFFGQGTRLTVV.

As DNA, the CDR3 is TGTGCCAGCACCTCAGACAGGGCTAACACCGGGGAGCTGTTTTTT. Its translation: CASTSDRANTGELFF. The gene calls are TRBV2 and TRBJ2-2; 7 bases line up with TRBD1. The germline V gene has CDR1 SNHLY and CDR2 FYNNEI. The CDR3 length is 15 residues. V shed 7 bases, J shed 2 bases, and the junction held 7 bases outside the gene matches.

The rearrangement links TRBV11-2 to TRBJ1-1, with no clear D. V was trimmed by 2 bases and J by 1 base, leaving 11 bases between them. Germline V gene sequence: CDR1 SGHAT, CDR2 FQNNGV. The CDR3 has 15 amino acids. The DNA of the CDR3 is TGTGCCAGCAGCTTATCCCCCAATTGGAACACTGAAGCTTTCTTT. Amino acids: CASSLSPNWNTEAFF.

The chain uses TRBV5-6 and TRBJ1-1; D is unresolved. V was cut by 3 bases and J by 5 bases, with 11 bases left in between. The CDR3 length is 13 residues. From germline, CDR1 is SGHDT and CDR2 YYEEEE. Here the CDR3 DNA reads TGTGCCAGCAGCTCATGGGCAAGTACTGAAGCTTTCTTT. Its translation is CASSSWASTEAFF.

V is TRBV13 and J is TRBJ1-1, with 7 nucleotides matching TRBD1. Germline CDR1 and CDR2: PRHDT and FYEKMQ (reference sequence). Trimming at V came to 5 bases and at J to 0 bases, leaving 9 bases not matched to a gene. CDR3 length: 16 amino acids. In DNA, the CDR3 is TGTGCCAGCAGCCGCCGGTTGGGGACAGTGAACACTGAAGCTTTCTTT. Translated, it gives CASSRRLGTVNTEAFF.

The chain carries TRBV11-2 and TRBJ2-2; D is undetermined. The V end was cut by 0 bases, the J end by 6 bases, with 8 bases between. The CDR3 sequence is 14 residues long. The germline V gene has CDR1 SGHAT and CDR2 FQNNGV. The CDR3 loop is CASSLDARAGELFF. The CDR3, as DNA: TGTGCCAGCAGCTTAGATGCCCGGGCCGGGGAGCTGTTTTTT. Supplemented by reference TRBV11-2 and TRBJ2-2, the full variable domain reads EAGVAQSPRYKIIEKRQSVAFWCNPISGHATLYWYQQILGQGPKLLIQFQNNGVVDDSQLPKDRFSAERLKGVDSTLKIQPAKLEDSAVYLCASSLDARAGELFFGEGSRLTVL.

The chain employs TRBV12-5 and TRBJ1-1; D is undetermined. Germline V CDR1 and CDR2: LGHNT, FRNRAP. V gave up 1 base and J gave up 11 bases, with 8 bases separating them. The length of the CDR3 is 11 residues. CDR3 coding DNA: TGTGCTAGTGGTTTGGGTGGGAGGGCTTTCTTT. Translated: CASGLGGRAFF.

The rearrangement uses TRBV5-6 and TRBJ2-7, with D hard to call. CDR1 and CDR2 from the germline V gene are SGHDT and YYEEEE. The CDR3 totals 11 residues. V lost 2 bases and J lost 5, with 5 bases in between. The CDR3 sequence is CASSFLDEQYF. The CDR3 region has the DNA TGTGCCAGCAGCTTTTTGGACGAGCAGTACTTC. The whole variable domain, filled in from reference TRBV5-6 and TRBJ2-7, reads DAGVTQSPTHLIKTRGQQVTLRCSPKSGHDTVSWYQQALGQGPQFIFQYYEEEERQRGNFPDRFSGHQFPNYSSELNVNALLLGDSALYLCASSFLDEQYFGPGTRLTVT.

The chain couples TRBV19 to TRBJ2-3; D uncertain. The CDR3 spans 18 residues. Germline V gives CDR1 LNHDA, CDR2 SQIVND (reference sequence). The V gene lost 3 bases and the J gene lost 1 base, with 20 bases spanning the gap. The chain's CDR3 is CASSIQYPSGGGTDTQYF. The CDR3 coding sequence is TGTGCCAGTAGTATCCAATATCCGTCAGGTGGGGGCACAGATACGCAGTATTTT. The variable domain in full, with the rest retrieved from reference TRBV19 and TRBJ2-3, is DGGITQSPKYLFRKEGQNVTLSCEQNLNHDAMYWYRQDPGQGLRLIYYSQIVNDFQKGDIAEGYSVSREKKESFPLTVTSAQKNPTAFYLCASSIQYPSGGGTDTQYFGPGTRLTVL.

This CDR3 is CASGLPRPGGGNTIYF. The CDR3 DNA is TGTGCTAGTGGTTTGCCCAGACCGGGCGGTGGAAACACCATATATTTT. V and J are TRBV12-5 and TRBJ1-3; no clear D. CDR1 and CDR2 (germline): LGHNT, FRNRAP. V was trimmed by 2 bases and J by 3 bases, leaving 14 bases between them. The CDR3 runs to 16 residues.

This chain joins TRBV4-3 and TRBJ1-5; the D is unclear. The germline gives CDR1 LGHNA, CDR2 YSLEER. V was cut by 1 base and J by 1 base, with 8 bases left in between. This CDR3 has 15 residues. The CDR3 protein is CASSQGRSSNQPQHF. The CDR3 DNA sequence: TGCGCCAGCAGCCAAGGGAGGAGCAGCAATCAGCCCCAGCATTTT.

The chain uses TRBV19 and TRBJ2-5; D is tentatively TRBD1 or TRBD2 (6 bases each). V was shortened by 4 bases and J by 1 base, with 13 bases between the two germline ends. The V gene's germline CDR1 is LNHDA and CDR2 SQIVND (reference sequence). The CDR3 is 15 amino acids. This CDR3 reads CASSTGGTLQETQYF. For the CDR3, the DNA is TGTGCCAGTAGTACCGGGGGCACCCTCCAAGAGACCCAGTACTTC.

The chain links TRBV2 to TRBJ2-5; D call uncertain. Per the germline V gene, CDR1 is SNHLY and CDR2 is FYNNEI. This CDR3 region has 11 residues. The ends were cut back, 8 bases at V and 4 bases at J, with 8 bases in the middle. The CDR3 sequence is CASGPLETQYF. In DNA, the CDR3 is TGTGCCAGCGGGCCCCTAGAGACCCAGTACTTC.

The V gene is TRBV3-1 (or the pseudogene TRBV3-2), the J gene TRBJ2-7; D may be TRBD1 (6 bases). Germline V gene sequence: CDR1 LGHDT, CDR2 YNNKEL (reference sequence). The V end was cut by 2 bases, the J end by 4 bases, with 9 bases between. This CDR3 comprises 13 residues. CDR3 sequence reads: CASSQRGGYEQYF. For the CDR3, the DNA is TGTGCCAGCAGCCAAAGAGGGGGATACGAGCAGTACTTC.

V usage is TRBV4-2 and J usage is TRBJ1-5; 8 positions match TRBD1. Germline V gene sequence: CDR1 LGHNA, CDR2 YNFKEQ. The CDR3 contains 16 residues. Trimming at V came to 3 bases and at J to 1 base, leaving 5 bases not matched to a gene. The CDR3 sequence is CASSQTTGASNQPQHF. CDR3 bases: TGTGCCAGCAGCCAGACGACAGGGGCGAGCAATCAGCCCCAGCATTTT.

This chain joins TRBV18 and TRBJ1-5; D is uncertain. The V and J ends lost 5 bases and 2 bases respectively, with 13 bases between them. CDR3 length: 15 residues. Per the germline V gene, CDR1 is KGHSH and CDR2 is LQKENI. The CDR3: CASSESSGRNQPQHF. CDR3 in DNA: TGTGCCAGCTCAGAATCCTCGGGTCGCAATCAGCCCCAGCATTTT.

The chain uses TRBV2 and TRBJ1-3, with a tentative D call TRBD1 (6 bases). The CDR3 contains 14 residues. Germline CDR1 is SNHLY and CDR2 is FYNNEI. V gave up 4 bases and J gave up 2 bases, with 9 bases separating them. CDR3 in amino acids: CASSGNRAGNTIYF. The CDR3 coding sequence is TGTGCCAGCAGTGGGAACAGGGCTGGAAACACCATATATTTT.